Shown below are 24 T cell receptor beta chains from a single sample sequenced in a study of T cell responses to AZD1222 COVID-19 vaccine. The assay was immunoSEQ multiplex PCR, and TCRdb's table has in-frame clones only and misses some. The sample lists over 120,000 clones, approximately 85% occurring once. The sample here was peripheral blood, taken 28 days after the second dose of the MenACWY control vaccine. The receptors shown here come from an adult who received the MenACWY meningococcal vaccine as a control.

This chain connects TRBV25-1 to TRBJ2-3; 9 bases line up with TRBD1. CDR1 MGHDK and CDR2 SYGVNS come from the germline V gene. J gave up 6 bases and V 2 bases, and 9 bases lay outside the gene matches. This CDR3 contains 16 residues. Written as DNA, the CDR3 is TGTGCCAGCAGTGAACTAGGACAGGGGTCCTTGGATACGCAGTATTTT. As protein: CASSELGQGSLDTQYF.

This chain joins TRBV30 and TRBJ2-5; D is uncertain. Deletions cut 4 bases from V and 3 bases from J, with 12 bases between. The CDR3 is made up of 13 amino acids. Looked up from germline, CDR1 is GTSNPN and CDR2 is SVGIG (reference sequence). In DNA form, the CDR3 reads TGTGCCTGGACCGGACGGACCGAAGAGACCCAGTACTTC. This codes for CAWTGRTEETQYF.

V and J are TRBV24-1 and TRBJ2-1, with 12 bases lining up with TRBD2. The ends lost 5 bases at V and 6 bases at J; junction bases unmatched: 7. CDR3 length: 16 amino acids. Germline V CDR1 and CDR2: KGHDR, SFDVKD. The CDR3 nucleotides are TGTGCCACCAGTGCCCCGGAGACTAGCGGGAGCAATGAGCAGTTCTTC. The encoded protein is CATSAPETSGSNEQFF.

The chain recombines TRBV9 with TRBJ1-3; tentatively, D is TRBD1 (6 bases). This CDR3 comprises 17 residues. The germline CDR1 and CDR2 sequences are SGDLS and YYNGEE. The ends were cut back, 3 bases at V and 0 bases at J, with 16 bases in the middle. The CDR3 loop reads CASSADLGQSSGNTIYF. Written as DNA, the CDR3 is TGTGCCAGCAGCGCAGACCTAGGACAGAGCTCTGGAAACACCATATATTTT.

A single count supports this clone. J is TRBJ1-4 and V is TRBV12-5; D is ambiguous. The CDR3 has 15 amino acids. Germline V CDR1 and CDR2: LGHNT, FRNRAP. Trimming stripped 1 base from V and 4 bases from J, with 10 bases between. The CDR3 DNA reads as TGTGCTAGTGGTTTGGGTGCCAGAAGTAATGAAAAACTGTTTTTT. This sequence encodes CASGLGARSNEKLFF.

This clone was found a few times. The chain carries TRBV19 and TRBJ1-3; tentative D call: TRBD1 (5 bases). Germline-derived CDR1 and CDR2 are LNHDA and SQIVND (reference sequence). The CDR3 sequence is 15 residues long. Trimming took off 5 bases at V and 0 bases at J, with 11 bases between the two ends. This CDR3 is CASSAGSYSGNTIYF. The CDR3 DNA sequence: TGTGCCAGTAGTGCAGGGAGCTACTCTGGAAACACCATATATTTT.

V usage is TRBV20-1 and J usage is TRBJ2-7; D might be TRBD2 (5 bases). The V gene lost 3 bases and the J gene lost 0 bases, with 12 bases spanning the gap. Germline loops: CDR1 DFQATT, CDR2 SNEGSKA (reference sequence). This CDR3 contains 14 residues. This CDR3 reads CSASKGLPSYEQYF. CDR3 sequence (DNA): TGCAGTGCTAGTAAAGGACTGCCCTCCTACGAGCAGTACTTC.

The chain uses TRBV15 and TRBJ2-3; 8 nucleotides agree with TRBD2. The CDR3 is 15 residues long. After removal of 5 bases from V and 2 bases from J, the junction contained 6 bases not matched to a gene. Germline V gene data show CDR1 as LNHNV and CDR2 as YYDKDF (reference sequence). The CDR3 loop is CATSARGVNTDTQYF. The CDR3 DNA reads as TGTGCCACCAGCGCGCGGGGGGTGAACACAGATACGCAGTATTTT.

The gene calls are TRBV6-6 and TRBJ1-5, with D possibly matching TRBD1 (6 bases). This CDR3 is built from 16 residues. In germline, CDR1 is MNHNY, CDR2 SVGAGI (reference sequence). V gave up 0 bases and J gave up 7 bases, with 16 bases separating them. The CDR3 DNA reads as TGTGCCAGCAGTTACTCTGGTCGGGGGCTAGGGCAGCCCCAGCATTTT. This gives the protein CASSYSGRGLGQPQHF.

The J gene is TRBJ2-2, the V gene TRBV7-8; 14 nucleotides line up with TRBD2. The ends lost 4 bases at V and 6 bases at J; junction bases unmatched: 13. There are 19 residues in the CDR3. Germline V gene sequence: CDR1 SGHVS, CDR2 FQNEAQ. CDR3 sequence (DNA): TGTGCCAGCAGCTCCATTGGACTAGCGGGGGGAGGGCTCCCCGGGGAGCTGTTTTTT. Protein sequence: CASSSIGLAGGGLPGELFF.

The chain recombines TRBV15 with TRBJ2-3, with 7 bases fitting TRBD1. There are 16 residues in the CDR3. The germline CDR1 and CDR2 sequences are LNHNV and YYDKDF (reference sequence). J lost 4 bases, V lost 0 bases, and 7 bases had no gene match. The CDR3 sequence: CATSRDVQGRSDTQYF. DNA for the CDR3: TGTGCCACCAGCAGAGATGTACAGGGGAGATCAGATACGCAGTATTTT.

The chain combines TRBV11-3 with TRBJ1-5; D gene uncertain. CDR1 is SGHNT, CDR2 YENEEA, per germline. This CDR3 contains 13 residues. The V gene lost 1 base and the J gene lost 5 bases, with 6 bases spanning the gap. The CDR3 region has the DNA TGTGCCAGCAGCTTAGGTCGGGATCAGCCCCAGCATTTT. Amino acids: CASSLGRDQPQHF. Together with reference TRBV11-3 and TRBJ1-5, the CDR3 gives the full variable domain: EAGVVQSPRYKIIEKKQPVAFWCNPISGHNTLYWYLQNLGQGPELLIRYENEEAVDDSQLPKDRFSAERLKGVDSTLKIQPAELGDSAVYLCASSLGRDQPQHFGDGTRLSIL.

The rearrangement links TRBV19 to TRBJ1-2; 8 bases are shared with TRBD1. The trim removed 3 bases at V and 4 bases at J, leaving 16 bases unmatched. Per germline, CDR1 LNHDA and CDR2 SQIVND (reference sequence). This CDR3 has 18 residues. CDR3 loop: CASSIPYPTGDKGYGYTF. The CDR3 nucleotides read TGTGCCAGTAGTATTCCCTACCCGACAGGGGATAAGGGCTATGGCTACACCTTC.

The V gene is TRBV5-6, the J gene TRBJ1-3; D possibly corresponds to TRBD1 (5 bases). This CDR3 is 16 amino acids long. Trimming removed 2 bases at V and 0 bases at J, with 12 bases between. Per germline, CDR1 SGHDT and CDR2 YYEEEE. The CDR3 protein is CASSFYNRRSGNTIYF. Written as DNA, the CDR3 is TGTGCCAGCAGCTTCTATAACAGGCGCTCTGGAAACACCATATATTTT.

The gene calls are TRBV4-3 and TRBJ1-5; perhaps TRBD1 as D (6 bases). This CDR3 has 15 residues. Trimming took off 5 bases at V and 4 bases at J, with 15 bases between the two ends. Germline CDR1 is LGHNA and CDR2 is YSLEER. Here the CDR3 DNA reads TGCGCCAGCAGCTTCGGGAGAGGGGGGAATCAGCCCCAGCATTTT. It yields the protein CASSFGRGGNQPQHF.

J is TRBJ2-7 and V is TRBV5-4; D possibly matches TRBD1 or TRBD2 (5 bases each). Per germline, CDR1 SGHNT and CDR2 YYREEE (reference sequence). V lost 0 bases, J lost 5 bases, and 18 bases lay in between. The CDR3 is 16 amino acids. As DNA, the CDR3 is TGTGCCAGCAGCTTGGGACTGGCAGGGAGTAACCACGAGCAGTACTTC. Translated: CASSLGLAGSNHEQYF.

The J gene is TRBJ1-1, the V gene TRBV3-1 (or the pseudogene TRBV3-2); D unclear. The CDR3 sequence is 13 residues long. Germline CDR1 is LGHDT and CDR2 is YNNKEL (reference sequence). V lost 6 bases and J 5 bases, leaving 13 bases between the germline ends. The CDR3 DNA follows: TGTGCCAGCAGTCGATTCGGAGAAACTGAAGCTTTCTTT. Protein: CASSRFGETEAFF.

The rearrangement uses TRBV4-2 and TRBJ1-2; D might be TRBD1 (6 bases). Germline lookup yields CDR1 LGHNA and CDR2 YNFKEQ. This CDR3 region has 17 residues. With 0 bases removed from V and 6 bases from J, the gap between germline ends came to 20 bases. The CDR3: CASSQDSQSAGANGYTF. CDR3 sequence (DNA): TGTGCCAGCAGCCAAGATTCCCAATCGGCAGGGGCGAATGGCTACACCTTC.

This chain connects TRBV18 to TRBJ2-2, with D hard to call. Germline V gives CDR1 KGHSH, CDR2 LQKENI. Trimming cost V 2 bases and J 2 bases, with 6 bases left between them. The CDR3 is made up of 14 amino acids. CDR3 sequence (DNA): TGTGCCAGCTCACCAACGGATAACACCGGGGAGCTGTTTTTT. It specifies CASSPTDNTGELFF.

V gene TRBV29-1 combines with J gene TRBJ2-7; D is unclear. The CDR3 spans 16 residues. The germline CDR1 and CDR2 sequences are SQVTM and ANQGSEA. V lost 4 bases and J 2 bases, leaving 21 bases between the germline ends. This CDR3 reads CSVGVGSQRAPYEQYF. The DNA of the CDR3 is TGCAGCGTTGGGGTGGGATCCCAACGGGCCCCCTACGAGCAGTACTTC.

The chain is built from TRBV27 and TRBJ1-6; no clear D. CDR1 MNHEY and CDR2 SMNVEV come from the germline V gene (reference sequence). With 6 bases removed from V and 7 bases from J, the gap between germline ends came to 13 bases. This CDR3 comprises 14 residues. As DNA, the CDR3 is TGTGCCAGCAGGCCCCCCACGGTAAATTCACCCCTCCACTTT. Its translation is CASRPPTVNSPLHF.

The rearrangement links TRBV9 to TRBJ1-4; D is perhaps TRBD1 (5 bases). Germline V gene lookup returns CDR1 SGDLS and CDR2 YYNGEE. V lost 4 bases, J lost 7 bases, and 14 bases lay in between. CDR3 length: 14 residues. CDR3 sequence: CASSSQGVTEKLFF. The CDR3 DNA is TGTGCCAGCAGCTCTCAGGGAGTTACTGAAAAACTGTTTTTT. Together with reference TRBV9 and TRBJ1-4, the CDR3 gives the full variable domain: DSGVTQTPKHLITATGQRVTLRCSPRSGDLSVYWYQQSLDQGLQFLIQYYNGEERAKGNILERFSAQQFPDLHSELNLSSLELGDSALYFCASSSQGVTEKLFFGSGTQLSVL.

This chain joins TRBV11-3 and TRBJ2-1, with unresolved D. Germline-derived CDR1 and CDR2 are SGHNT and YENEEA. V lost 1 base and J 3 bases, leaving 7 bases between the germline ends. There are 14 residues in the CDR3. The CDR3 DNA is TGTGCCAGCAGCTTAGTGTCGGACTACAATGAGCAGTTCTTC. Translated, it gives CASSLVSDYNEQFF.

This clone was counted only a few times. The chain has TRBV5-1 and TRBJ1-6; 8 bases are a match to TRBD1. In germline, CDR1 is SGHRS, CDR2 YFSETQ. The CDR3 extends over 17 amino acids. V was pared by 0 bases and J by 10 bases, with 12 bases of the junction left unmatched. CDR3 nucleotides: TGCGCCAGCAGCTTGGCGGTAGGACAGGGTGTAGCCTCACCCCTCCACTTT. Residues: CASSLAVGQGVASPLHF.